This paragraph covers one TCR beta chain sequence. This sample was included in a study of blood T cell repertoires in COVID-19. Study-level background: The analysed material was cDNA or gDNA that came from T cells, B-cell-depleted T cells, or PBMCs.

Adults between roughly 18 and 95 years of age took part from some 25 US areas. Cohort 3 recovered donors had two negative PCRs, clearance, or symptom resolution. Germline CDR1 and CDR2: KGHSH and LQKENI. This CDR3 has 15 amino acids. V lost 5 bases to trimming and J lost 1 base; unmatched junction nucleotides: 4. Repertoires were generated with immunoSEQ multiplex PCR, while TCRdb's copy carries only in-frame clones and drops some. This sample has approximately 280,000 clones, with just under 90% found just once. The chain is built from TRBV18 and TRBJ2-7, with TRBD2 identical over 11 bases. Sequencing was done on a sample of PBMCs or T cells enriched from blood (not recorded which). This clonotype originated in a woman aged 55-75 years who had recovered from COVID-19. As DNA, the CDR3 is TGTGCCAGCTCATCACTAGCGGGGGCTTCCTACGAGCAGTACTTC. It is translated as CASSSLAGASYEQYF. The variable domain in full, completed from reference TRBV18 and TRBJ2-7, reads NAGVMQNPRHLVRRRGQEARLRCSPMKGHSHVYWYRQLPEEGLKFMVYLQKENIIDESGMPKERFSAEFPKEGPSILRIQQVVRGDSAAYFCASSSLAGASYEQYFGPGTRLTVT.